One sample yielded the 19 T cell receptor beta chains listed below, sequenced in a study of blood T cell repertoires in COVID-19. The protocol was immunoSEQ multiplex PCR, while the TCRdb copy is restricted to in-frame clones and leaves out a portion. Among 200,000 to 250,000 clones, 85% to 90% were seen once, and the ten largest hold roughly 2%. The sample consisted of peripheral blood. Source of these receptors: a woman aged 45-59 years with acute or convalescent COVID-19.

This clone appeared a single time. CDR3 sequence (DNA): TGTGCCACCAGTCTAAGGCTAGCGGGGAACACCGGGGAGCTGTTTTTT. It codes for CATSLRLAGNTGELFF. The chain is built from TRBV24-1 and TRBJ2-2; 8 bases line up with TRBD2. The CDR3 spans 16 residues. The V gene end was trimmed by 6 bases and the J gene end by 1 base; junction bases not matched to a gene: 6. Germline CDR1 is KGHDR and CDR2 is SFDVKD.

This clone was counted once. This sequence joins TRBV7-2 and TRBJ2-5; the match to TRBD2 covers 7 bases. The germline gives CDR1 SGHTA, CDR2 FQGNSA. The CDR3 consists of 14 residues. V lost 5 bases and J lost 5; bases outside the gene matches: 8. The CDR3 spells CASSPVVGGETQYF. The DNA for the CDR3 is TGTGCCAGCAGCCCAGTGGTGGGGGGGGAGACCCAGTACTTC.

This clone came up once. CDR3 nucleotide sequence: TGTGCCAGCAGCTTAGCTGAACTAGCGGGTCCTTCCTACGAGCAGTACTTC. Protein product: CASSLAELAGPSYEQYF. This rearrangement joins TRBV7-2 to TRBJ2-7, with 9 bases matching TRBD2. This CDR3 has 17 amino acids. V lost 0 bases and J lost 1; bases outside the gene matches: 7. Germline assignment: CDR1 SGHTA and CDR2 FQGNSA.

The chain employs TRBV21-1 and TRBJ1-3. TRBV21-1 is classified as a pseudogene. The CDR3 sequence is 16 residues long. The CDR3 DNA follows: TGTGCCAGCAGCAAAGCCCACTCGGGTCCCGGAAACACCATATATTTT. Translating gives CASSKAHSGPGNTIYF.

This clone has only a few counts. The genes are TRBV5-8 and TRBJ2-5; no clear D. V was trimmed by 0 bases and J by 4 bases, leaving 4 bases between them. The CDR3 has 12 residues. Per germline, CDR1 SGHTS and CDR2 YDEGEE. The CDR3: CASSLVRETQYF. In nucleotides, the CDR3 is TGTGCCAGCAGCTTGGTGAGAGAGACCCAGTACTTC. Filled out from reference TRBV5-8 and TRBJ2-5, the complete variable domain reads EAGVTQSPTHLIKTRGQQATLRCSPISGHTSVYWYQQALGLGLQFLLWYDEGEERNRGNFPPRFSGRQFPNYSSELNVNALELEDSALYLCASSLVRETQYFGPGTRLLVL.

The J gene is TRBJ2-7, the V gene TRBV6-5, with 10 bases aligning to TRBD2. Germline V gene lookup returns CDR1 MNHEY and CDR2 SVGAGI. The J segment lost 2 bases and the V segment lost 8 bases, leaving 6 bases of the junction unmatched. The CDR3 is 14 residues long. DNA of the CDR3: TGTGCCAGCGGCTCCGGGACTAGCGCCTACGAGCAGTACTTC. As protein: CASGSGTSAYEQYF.

The J gene is TRBJ2-3, the V gene TRBV19, with 9 bases that match TRBD1. The V gene end was trimmed by 4 bases and the J gene end by 4 bases; junction bases not matched to a gene: 3. The CDR3 contains 14 residues. Germline CDR1 LNHDA, CDR2 SQIVND (reference sequence). The chain's CDR3 is CASSTGQGSDTQYF. The CDR3 nucleotides are TGTGCCAGTAGTACGGGACAGGGATCAGATACGCAGTATTTT.

The chain recombines TRBV25-1 with TRBJ1-1; 11 bases match TRBD1. Germline CDR1 is MGHDK and CDR2 is SYGVNS. This CDR3 contains 13 residues. V lost 8 bases to trimming and J lost 4 bases; unmatched junction nucleotides: 3. CDR3: CASGQGARTEAFF. DNA of the CDR3: TGTGCCAGCGGACAGGGGGCGCGCACTGAAGCTTTCTTT.

The rearrangement joins TRBV10-2 to TRBJ2-1; D possibly corresponds to TRBD1 (5 bases). In germline, CDR1 is WSHSY, CDR2 SAAADI. The CDR3 is made up of 14 amino acids. V was cut by 4 bases and J by 0 bases, with 7 bases left in between. Written as DNA, the CDR3 is TGCGCCAGCAGTGGACAGAACTCCTACAATGAGCAGTTCTTC. Translated: CASSGQNSYNEQFF.

This chain uses TRBV7-9 with TRBJ2-7, with D tentatively TRBD1 (6 bases). The ends were cut back, 3 bases at V and 1 base at J, with 7 bases in the middle. The CDR3 contains 13 residues. From germline, CDR1 is SEHNR and CDR2 FQNEAQ (reference sequence). In DNA form, the CDR3 reads TGTGCCAGCAGCTTTCAGGGGTCCTACGAGCAGTACTTC. It is translated as CASSFQGSYEQYF. The variable domain in full, with the rest retrieved from reference TRBV7-9 and TRBJ2-7, is DTGVSQNPRHKITKRGQNVTFRCDPISEHNRLYWYRQTLGQGPEFLTYFQNEAQLEKSRLLSDRFSAERPKGSFSTLEIQRTEQGDSAMYLCASSFQGSYEQYFGPGTRLTVT.

This chain uses TRBV7-6 with TRBJ2-2; the D gene is possibly TRBD2 (6 bases). Germline CDR1 reads SGHVS; CDR2 reads FNYEAQ. This CDR3 comprises 13 residues. V shed 3 bases and J shed 7 bases, with 9 bases lying between them. In DNA form, the CDR3 reads TGTGCCAGCAGCTTCTCGACTAGCGGGGAGCTGTTTTTT. Protein: CASSFSTSGELFF.

The rearrangement links TRBV7-6 to TRBJ2-3, with 12 bases that match TRBD2. Germline CDR1 is SGHVS and CDR2 is FNYEAQ. The junction had 8 bases not matched to a gene; V was cut back by 5 bases and J by 2 bases. The CDR3 has 17 amino acids. The CDR3 spells CASSRRTSGDYTDTQYF. The CDR3 nucleotides are TGTGCCAGCAGCCGGAGGACTAGCGGGGACTACACAGATACGCAGTATTTT.

This chain uses TRBV11-1 with TRBJ1-1; unclear D gene. The V and J ends lost 6 bases and 2 bases respectively, with 10 bases between them. Looked up from germline, CDR1 is SGHAT and CDR2 is FQDESV (reference sequence). The CDR3 length is 13 residues. CDR3 nucleotides: TGTGCCAGCAGTCCGCAGATAAACACTGAAGCTTTCTTT. This encodes CASSPQINTEAFF.

A single count supports this clone. CDR3 coding DNA: TGTGCCAGTAGTCGACCCCGGGGGGTTGGCTACACCTTC. Its translation is CASSRPRGVGYTF. The chain is built from TRBV19 and TRBJ1-2; possible D gene TRBD1, 5 bases. V shed 5 bases and J shed 7 bases, with 14 bases lying between them. The CDR3 sequence is 13 residues long. Germline CDR1 is LNHDA and CDR2 is SQIVND (reference sequence).

The chain links TRBV18 to TRBJ2-1; unclear D gene. The germline CDR1 and CDR2 sequences are KGHSH and LQKENI. The length of the CDR3 is 13 residues. Deletions cut 0 bases from V and 8 bases from J, with 8 bases between. The CDR3 DNA is TGTGCCAGCTCACCACCATATTCCCATGAGCAGTTCTTC. It specifies CASSPPYSHEQFF.

CDR3 sequence reads: CASSHPGLTFYGYTF. The CDR3, as DNA: TGTGCCAGCAGCCACCCGGGACTAACCTTCTATGGCTACACCTTC. The rearrangement uses TRBV11-2 and TRBJ1-2; tentatively, D is TRBD1 (5 bases). Trimming shortened V by 5 bases and J by 4 bases, and 17 bases separated the two germline ends. This CDR3 comprises 15 residues. Germline CDR1 is SGHAT and CDR2 is FQNNGV.

This sequence joins TRBV7-2 and TRBJ1-1; a weak D match, TRBD1 (5 bases). V was pared by 5 bases and J by 0 bases, with 13 bases between. Germline V gene data show CDR1 as SGHTA and CDR2 as FQGNSA. The CDR3 is made up of 15 amino acids. DNA for the CDR3: TGTGCCAGCAGCCTCCGGACAATTATGAACACTGAAGCTTTCTTT. The encoded protein is CASSLRTIMNTEAFF.

The chain recombines TRBV18 with TRBJ1-1; 7 positions agree with TRBD1. Germline-derived CDR1 and CDR2 are KGHSH and LQKENI. CDR3 length: 14 amino acids. V shed 6 bases, J shed 0 bases, and the junction held 4 bases outside the gene matches. This CDR3 reads CASSRTGVNTEAFF. CDR3 nucleotides: TGTGCCAGCTCGCGTACAGGGGTGAACACTGAAGCTTTCTTT.

V usage is TRBV19 and J usage is TRBJ1-4, with TRBD1 matching over 9 bases. CDR3 length: 14 residues. Per the germline V gene, CDR1 is LNHDA and CDR2 is SQIVND (reference sequence). Trimming at V came to 5 bases and at J to 7 bases, leaving 5 bases not matched to a gene. CDR3 loop: CASSATGGFEKLFF. CDR3 coding DNA: TGTGCCAGTAGTGCGACAGGGGGTTTTGAAAAACTGTTTTTT.